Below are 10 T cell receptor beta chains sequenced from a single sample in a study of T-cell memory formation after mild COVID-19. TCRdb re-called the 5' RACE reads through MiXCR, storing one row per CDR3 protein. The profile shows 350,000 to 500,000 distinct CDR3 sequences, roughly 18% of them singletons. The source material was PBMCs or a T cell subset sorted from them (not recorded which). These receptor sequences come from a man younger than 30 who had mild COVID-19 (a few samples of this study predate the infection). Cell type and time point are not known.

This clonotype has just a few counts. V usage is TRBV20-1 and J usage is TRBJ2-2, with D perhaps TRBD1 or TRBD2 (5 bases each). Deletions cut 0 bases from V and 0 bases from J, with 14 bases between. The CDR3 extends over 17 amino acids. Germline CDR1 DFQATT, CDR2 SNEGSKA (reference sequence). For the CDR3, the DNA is TGCAGTGCTAGAGATCGAGGGGCCGGAGCGAACACCGGGGAGCTGTTTTTT. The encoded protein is CSARDRGAGANTGELFF.

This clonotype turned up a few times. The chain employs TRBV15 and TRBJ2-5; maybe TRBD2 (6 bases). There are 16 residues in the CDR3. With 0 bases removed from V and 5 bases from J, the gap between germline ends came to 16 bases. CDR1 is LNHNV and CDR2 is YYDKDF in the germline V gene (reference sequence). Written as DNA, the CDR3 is TGTGCCACCAGCAGAGAATACGTCGGCGGGGCGGAGACCCAGTACTTC. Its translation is CATSREYVGGAETQYF.

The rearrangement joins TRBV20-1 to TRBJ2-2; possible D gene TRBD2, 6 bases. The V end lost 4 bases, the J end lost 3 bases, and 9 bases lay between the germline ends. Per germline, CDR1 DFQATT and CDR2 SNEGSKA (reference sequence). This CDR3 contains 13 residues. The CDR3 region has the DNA TGCAGTGCTAAGACTAGTTACACCGGGGAGCTGTTTTTT. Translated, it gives CSAKTSYTGELFF.

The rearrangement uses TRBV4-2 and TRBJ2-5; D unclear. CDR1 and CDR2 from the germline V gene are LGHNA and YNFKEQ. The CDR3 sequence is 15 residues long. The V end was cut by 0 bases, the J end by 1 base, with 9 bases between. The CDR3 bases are TGTGCCAGCAGCCAAGATAGCAACAGCCAAGAGACCCAGTACTTC. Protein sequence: CASSQDSNSQETQYF.

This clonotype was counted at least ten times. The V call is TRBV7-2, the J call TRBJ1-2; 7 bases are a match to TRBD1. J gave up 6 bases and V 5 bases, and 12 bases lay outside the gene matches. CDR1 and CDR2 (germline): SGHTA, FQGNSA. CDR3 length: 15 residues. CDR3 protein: CASSAREGARDGYTF. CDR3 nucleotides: TGTGCCAGCAGCGCCCGGGAGGGGGCGCGGGATGGCTACACCTTC.

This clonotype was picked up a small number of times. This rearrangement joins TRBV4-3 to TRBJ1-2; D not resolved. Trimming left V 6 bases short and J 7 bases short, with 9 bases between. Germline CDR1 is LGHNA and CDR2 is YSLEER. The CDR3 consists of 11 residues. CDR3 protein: CASSYGSGYTF. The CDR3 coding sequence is TGCGCCAGCAGTTACGGGTCTGGCTACACCTTC.

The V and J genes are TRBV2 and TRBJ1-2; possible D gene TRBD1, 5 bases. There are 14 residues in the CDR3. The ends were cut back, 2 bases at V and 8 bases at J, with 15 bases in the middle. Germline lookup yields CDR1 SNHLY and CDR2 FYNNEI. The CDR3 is CASSEQGLLMGYTF. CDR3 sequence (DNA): TGTGCCAGCAGTGAACAGGGCCTCTTGATGGGCTACACCTTC.

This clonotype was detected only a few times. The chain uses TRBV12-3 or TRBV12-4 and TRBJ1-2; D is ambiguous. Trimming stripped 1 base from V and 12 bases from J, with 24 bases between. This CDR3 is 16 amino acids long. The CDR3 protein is CASSLGRRTVPRKHTF. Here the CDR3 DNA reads TGTGCCAGCAGTTTAGGGAGGCGGACGGTTCCCCGAAAGCACACCTTC.

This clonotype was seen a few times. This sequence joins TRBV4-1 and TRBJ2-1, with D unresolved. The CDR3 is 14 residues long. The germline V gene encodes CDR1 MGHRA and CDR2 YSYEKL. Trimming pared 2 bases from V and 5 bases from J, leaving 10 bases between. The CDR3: CASSQRGFNNEQFF. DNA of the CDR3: TGCGCCAGCAGCCAACGAGGCTTTAACAATGAGCAGTTCTTC.

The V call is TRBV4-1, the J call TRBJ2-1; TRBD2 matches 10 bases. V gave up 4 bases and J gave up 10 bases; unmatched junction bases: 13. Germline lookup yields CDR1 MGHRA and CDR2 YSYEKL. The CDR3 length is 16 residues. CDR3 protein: CASSPGPAGGRLEQFF. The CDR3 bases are TGCGCCAGCAGCCCCGGGCCAGCGGGGGGGCGACTGGAGCAGTTCTTC.